Below, 12 T cell receptor beta chains from the same sample are listed, as sequenced in a study of cytomegalovirus exposure and HLA in healthy donors. With 60 Vbeta and 13 Jbeta primers, the PCR was carried out. Using immunoSEQ multiplex PCR, the repertoire was profiled, and TCRdb retains in-frame clones only, with some absent. Altogether about 200,000 clones are present, about 86% being singletons, with the ten largest covering around 0.34%. The sequenced sample consisted of PBMCs. These receptors originate from a woman aged 25 to 45 in good health and CMV-seronegative.

CDR3 DNA sequence: TGTGCCAGTAATGTAGCGAGGGCAGGTGAGCAGTTCTTC. This sequence encodes CASNVARAGEQFF. The chain has TRBV19 and TRBJ2-1; D is perhaps TRBD2 (5 bases). There are 13 residues in the CDR3. Looked up from germline, CDR1 is LNHDA and CDR2 is SQIVND (reference sequence). Between the trimmed V and J ends, which lost 7 bases and 9 bases, there was a span of 16 bases.

In this sample, this clone turned up a few times. The genes are TRBV6-6 and TRBJ1-1, with 10 bases fitting TRBD1. The CDR3 runs 14 residues. CDR1 is MNHNY and CDR2 is SVGAGI in the germline V gene (reference sequence). Trimming cost V 5 bases and J 10 bases; bases outside gene matches: 10. The CDR3 nucleotides are TGTGCCAGCAGTCGCCAGGGACAGGGGAGGGGAGCTTTCTTT. It translates to CASSRQGQGRGAFF.

This clone was detected a few times. The chain's CDR3 is CASILTGGRTEAFF. The CDR3 region has the DNA TGTGCCAGCATCCTGACAGGGGGAAGGACTGAAGCTTTCTTT. The rearrangement joins TRBV6-5 to TRBJ1-1; TRBD1 aligns across 9 bases. The germline V gene has CDR1 MNHEY and CDR2 SVGAGI. V lost 7 bases, J lost 5 bases, and 8 bases stayed unmatched. CDR3 length: 14 amino acids.

The rearrangement links TRBV7-2 to TRBJ2-7, with 9 positions matching TRBD1. This CDR3 comprises 15 residues. Germline CDR1 SGHTA, CDR2 FQGNSA. With 3 bases clipped from V and 1 base from J, the junction kept 4 bases outside the gene matches. The CDR3 DNA reads TGTGCCAGCAGCTTCGATGGACAGGGGTCCTACGAGCAGTACTTC. Translating gives CASSFDGQGSYEQYF.

CDR3 residues: CSVEESDRYGYTF. In DNA, the CDR3 is TGCAGCGTTGAAGAGAGCGATCGCTATGGCTACACCTTC. The chain employs TRBV29-1 and TRBJ1-2; no clear D gene. The V end was cut by 0 bases, the J end by 4 bases, with 9 bases between. Germline CDR1 is SQVTM and CDR2 is ANQGSEA. This CDR3 is built from 13 residues.

The chain uses TRBV19 and TRBJ2-7; D may be TRBD2 (6 bases). The germline V and J ends were trimmed by 1 base and 5 bases, with 6 bases remaining between them. The CDR3 is made up of 12 amino acids. Germline values: CDR1 LNHDA, CDR2 SQIVND (reference sequence). DNA of the CDR3: TGTGCCAGTAGTATAGGGGGGGACGAGCAGTACTTC. It translates to CASSIGGDEQYF.

V usage is TRBV9 and J usage is TRBJ2-1; possible D gene TRBD2, 6 bases. Germline V gives CDR1 SGDLS, CDR2 YYNGEE. The CDR3 loop spans 16 amino acids. The V and J ends lost 0 bases and 0 bases respectively, with 10 bases between them. The CDR3 reads CASSVDGGPSYNEQFF. The CDR3 DNA sequence: TGTGCCAGCAGCGTAGACGGGGGACCCTCCTACAATGAGCAGTTCTTC.

This sequence joins TRBV7-2 and TRBJ2-1, with D maybe TRBD1 (5 bases). CDR3 length: 15 residues. V lost 3 bases, J lost 0 bases, and 9 bases lay in between. Germline lookup yields CDR1 SGHTA and CDR2 FQGNSA. DNA for the CDR3: TGTGCCAGCAGCTTCAGGGTGAGCTCCTACAATGAGCAGTTCTTC. Its protein is CASSFRVSSYNEQFF.

The chain recombines TRBV19 with TRBJ2-5; D possibly corresponds to TRBD2 (7 bases). In germline, CDR1 is LNHDA, CDR2 SQIVND (reference sequence). This CDR3 is built from 18 residues. The V gene lost 5 bases and the J gene lost 1 base, with 23 bases spanning the gap. CDR3 residues: CASSGLQAGAAAQETQYF. CDR3 nucleotide sequence: TGTGCCAGTAGTGGCCTACAGGCGGGGGCCGCGGCCCAAGAGACCCAGTACTTC.

The chain joins TRBV5-1 to TRBJ2-2; 7 bases align to TRBD2. Germline V CDR1 and CDR2: SGHRS, YFSETQ. Trimming removed 0 bases from V and 1 base from J; junction bases left unmatched: 3. The CDR3 consists of 16 residues. The CDR3 region is CASSLEGGRNTGELFF. The CDR3 region has the DNA TGCGCCAGCAGCTTGGAGGGCGGGAGGAACACCGGGGAGCTGTTTTTT.

As for this clone: The sample contains more than one DNA sequence encoding this CDR3. The V gene is TRBV29-1, the J gene TRBJ2-7; the D gene is possibly TRBD1 (6 bases). There are 11 residues in the CDR3. CDR1 and CDR2 from the germline V gene are SQVTM and ANQGSEA. The V end lost 5 bases, the J end lost 4 bases, and 9 bases lay between the germline ends. CDR3 bases: TGCAGCGTTATACAGGGATACGAGCAGTACTTC. This sequence encodes CSVIQGYEQYF.

The chain combines TRBV5-1 with TRBJ2-7, with 7 positions matching TRBD2. V shed 2 bases and J 4 bases; nucleotides not matched to a gene: 9. The CDR3 totals 15 residues. The germline gives CDR1 SGHRS, CDR2 YFSETQ. The CDR3 loop is CASSFTGLAEYEQYF. The CDR3, as DNA: TGCGCCAGCAGCTTTACGGGGCTAGCGGAGTACGAGCAGTACTTC.